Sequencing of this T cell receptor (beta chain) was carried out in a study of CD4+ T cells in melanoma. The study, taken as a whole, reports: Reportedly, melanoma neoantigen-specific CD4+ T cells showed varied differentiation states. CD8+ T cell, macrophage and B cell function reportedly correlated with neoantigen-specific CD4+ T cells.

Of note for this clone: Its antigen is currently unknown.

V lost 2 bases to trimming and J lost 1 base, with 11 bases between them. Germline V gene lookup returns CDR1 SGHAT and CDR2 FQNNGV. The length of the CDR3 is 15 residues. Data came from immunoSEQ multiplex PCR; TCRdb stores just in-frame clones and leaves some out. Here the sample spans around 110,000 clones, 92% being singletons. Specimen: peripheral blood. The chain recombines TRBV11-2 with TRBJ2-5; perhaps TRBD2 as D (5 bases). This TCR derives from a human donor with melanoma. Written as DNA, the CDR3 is TGTGCCAGCAGCTTAAACCGGGATTTCCAAGAGACCCAGTACTTC. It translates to CASSLNRDFQETQYF.